This T cell receptor beta chain was captured in a study of control samples from healthy donors and cancer patients. Sequenced by immunoSEQ multiplex PCR; TCRdb stores in-frame clones only, minus some. The table shows about 170,000 clones, with 85% to 95% occurring only once. Germline loops: CDR1 MGHRA, CDR2 YSYEKL. The CDR3 totals 18 residues. Deletions cut 1 base from V and 2 bases from J, with 20 bases between. The source material was blood. This clonotype was sampled from a woman aged 55-75 years in good health. The chain carries TRBV4-1 and TRBJ1-2, with TRBD1 as a possible D gene (5 bases). This chain's CDR3 is CASSQARGGTHLNYGYTF. The CDR3 bases are TGCGCCAGCAGCCAAGCTAGGGGAGGGACTCATCTAAACTATGGCTACACCTTC.